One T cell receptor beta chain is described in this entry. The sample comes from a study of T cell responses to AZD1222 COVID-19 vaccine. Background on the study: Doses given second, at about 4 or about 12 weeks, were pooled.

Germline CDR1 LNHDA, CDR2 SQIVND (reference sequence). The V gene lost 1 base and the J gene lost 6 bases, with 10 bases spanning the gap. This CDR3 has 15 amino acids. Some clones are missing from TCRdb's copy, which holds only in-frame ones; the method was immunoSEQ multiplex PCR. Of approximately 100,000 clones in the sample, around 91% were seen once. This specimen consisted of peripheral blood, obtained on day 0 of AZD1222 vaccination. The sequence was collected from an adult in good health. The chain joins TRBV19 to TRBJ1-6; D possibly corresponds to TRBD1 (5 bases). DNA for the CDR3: TGTGCCAGTAGTATAGTTGGCCAGGGTAATTCACCCCTCCACTTT. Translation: CASSIVGQGNSPLHF.